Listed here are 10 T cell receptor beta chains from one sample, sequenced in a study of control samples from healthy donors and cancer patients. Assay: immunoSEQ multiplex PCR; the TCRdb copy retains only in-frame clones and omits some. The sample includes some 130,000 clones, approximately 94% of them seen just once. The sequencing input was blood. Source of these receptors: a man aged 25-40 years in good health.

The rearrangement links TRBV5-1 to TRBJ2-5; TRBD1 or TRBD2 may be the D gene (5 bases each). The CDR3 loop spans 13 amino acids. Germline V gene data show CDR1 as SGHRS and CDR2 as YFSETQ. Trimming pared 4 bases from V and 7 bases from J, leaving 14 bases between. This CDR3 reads CASSPGTAGTQYF. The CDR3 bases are TGCGCCAGCAGCCCCGGGACCGCAGGGACCCAGTACTTC.

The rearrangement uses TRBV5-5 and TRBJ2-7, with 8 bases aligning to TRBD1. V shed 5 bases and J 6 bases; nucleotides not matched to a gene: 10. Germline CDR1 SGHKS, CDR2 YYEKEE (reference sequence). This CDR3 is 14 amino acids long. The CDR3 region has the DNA TGTGCCAGCAGGAAGGGACAGGTGTCCCCCGAGCAGTACTTC. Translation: CASRKGQVSPEQYF.

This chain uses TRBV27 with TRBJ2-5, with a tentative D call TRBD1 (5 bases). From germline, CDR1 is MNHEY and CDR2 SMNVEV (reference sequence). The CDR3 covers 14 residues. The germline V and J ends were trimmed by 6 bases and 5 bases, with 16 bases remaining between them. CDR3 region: CASSLHQNRETQYF. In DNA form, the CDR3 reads TGTGCCAGCAGCCTACACCAAAACAGGGAGACCCAGTACTTC.

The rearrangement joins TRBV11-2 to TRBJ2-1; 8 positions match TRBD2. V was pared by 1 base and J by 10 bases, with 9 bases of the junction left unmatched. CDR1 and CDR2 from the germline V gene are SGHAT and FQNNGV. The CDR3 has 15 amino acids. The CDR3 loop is CASSLVGGVQGEQFF. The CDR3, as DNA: TGTGCCAGCAGCTTAGTCGGGGGGGTCCAAGGCGAGCAGTTCTTC.

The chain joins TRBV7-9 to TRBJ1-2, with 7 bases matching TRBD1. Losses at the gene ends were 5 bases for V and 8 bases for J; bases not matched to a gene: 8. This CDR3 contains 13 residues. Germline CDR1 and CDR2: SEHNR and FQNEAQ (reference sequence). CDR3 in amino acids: CASSAQTGFGYTF. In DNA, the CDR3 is TGTGCCAGCAGCGCGCAGACAGGGTTCGGCTACACCTTC.

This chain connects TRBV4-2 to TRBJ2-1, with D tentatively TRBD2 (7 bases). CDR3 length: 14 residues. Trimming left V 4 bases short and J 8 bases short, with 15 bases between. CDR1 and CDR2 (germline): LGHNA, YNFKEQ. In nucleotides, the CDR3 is TGTGCCAGCAGCCTGATTTGGGGGGGCGATGAGCAGTTCTTC. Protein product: CASSLIWGGDEQFF.

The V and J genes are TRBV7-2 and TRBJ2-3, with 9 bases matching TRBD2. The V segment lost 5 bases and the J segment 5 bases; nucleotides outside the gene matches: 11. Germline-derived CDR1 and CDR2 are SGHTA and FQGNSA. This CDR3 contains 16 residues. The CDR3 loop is CASSARPGGGGDTQYF. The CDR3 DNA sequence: TGTGCCAGCAGCGCCCGACCCGGCGGGGGGGGAGATACGCAGTATTTT.

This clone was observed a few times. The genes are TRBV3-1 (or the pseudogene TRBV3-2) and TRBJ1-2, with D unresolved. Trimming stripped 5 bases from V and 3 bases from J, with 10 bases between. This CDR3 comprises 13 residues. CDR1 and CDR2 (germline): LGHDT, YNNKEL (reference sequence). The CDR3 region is CASSTHADYGYTF. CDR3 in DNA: TGTGCCAGCAGCACACACGCAGACTATGGCTACACCTTC.

CDR3 bases: TGCGCCAGCAGCCCGACAGGGGATGAAAAACTGTTTTTT. It yields the protein CASSPTGDEKLFF. V and J are TRBV4-1 and TRBJ1-4; 8 bases are a match to TRBD1. The trim removed 4 bases at V and 6 bases at J, leaving 1 base unmatched. Germline lookup yields CDR1 MGHRA and CDR2 YSYEKL. This CDR3 has 13 residues.

Written as DNA, the CDR3 is TGTGCCAGCAGCTCCGGACAGGGCTCTGGGGCCAACGTCCTGACTTTC. It encodes CASSSGQGSGANVLTF. The chain has TRBV7-6 and TRBJ2-6; 8 bases fit TRBD1. The germline V gene encodes CDR1 SGHVS and CDR2 FNYEAQ. The V and J ends lost 4 bases and 0 bases, in that order; junction bases with no gene match: 2. The CDR3 length is 16 residues.